This passage covers 28 T cell receptor beta chains from one sample sequenced in a study of blood T cell repertoires in COVID-19. Produced via immunoSEQ multiplex PCR; TCRdb's table is partial and in-frame only. The data contain approximately 150,000 clones, around 80% of them seen just once; the ten biggest clones take up roughly a tenth. Sequenced material: peripheral blood. The receptors shown here come from a man between 60 and 75 years old with active or convalescent COVID-19.

The V gene is TRBV6-6, the J gene TRBJ2-7, with D perhaps matching TRBD1 (5 bases). CDR3 size: 14 residues. Germline assignment: CDR1 MNHNY and CDR2 SVGAGI (reference sequence). V gave up 2 bases and J gave up 6 bases, with 14 bases separating them. CDR3: CASSYNSRAVEQYV. The CDR3 bases are TGTGCCAGCAGTTACAATAGCAGGGCTGTCGAGCAGTACGTC.

The chain has TRBV4-1 and TRBJ1-4; D is uncertain. CDR1 and CDR2 from the germline V gene are MGHRA and YSYEKL. The germline V and J ends were trimmed by 1 base and 5 bases, with 11 bases remaining between them. The CDR3 consists of 15 residues. CDR3 loop: CASSQAGRENEKLFF. Written as DNA, the CDR3 is TGCGCCAGCAGCCAAGCCGGTAGAGAGAATGAAAAACTGTTTTTT.

V and J are TRBV12-3 or TRBV12-4 and TRBJ2-5; possibly TRBD1 for D (5 bases). The CDR3 is 12 residues long. Between the trimmed V and J ends, which lost 8 bases and 4 bases, there was a span of 11 bases. The CDR3 here is CASGPGLETQYF. CDR3 nucleotides: TGTGCCAGCGGGCCAGGGCTAGAGACCCAGTACTTC.

This chain joins TRBV5-1 and TRBJ2-1, with 11 nucleotides matching TRBD2. V lost 1 base, J lost 2 bases, and 11 bases stayed unmatched. Germline-derived CDR1 and CDR2 are SGHRS and YFSETQ. The CDR3 runs 19 residues. The CDR3, as DNA: TGCGCCAGCAGCTTGATTGTGACTAGCGGGGTAGGGGCCTACAATGAGCAGTTCTTC. Residues: CASSLIVTSGVGAYNEQFF.

The count of this clone is one. This chain uses TRBV11-3 with TRBJ1-1; 7 nucleotides line up with TRBD1. The CDR3 is made up of 18 amino acids. V was pared by 6 bases and J by 0 bases, with 16 bases of the junction left unmatched. Germline-derived CDR1 and CDR2 are SGHNT and YENEEA. In DNA form, the CDR3 reads TGTGCCAGCAGTGAAAACAGGGGCGCCCGGATAATGAACACTGAAGCTTTCTTT. This gives the protein CASSENRGARIMNTEAFF.

The chain has TRBV4-3 and TRBJ1-2; D might be TRBD1 (5 bases). The CDR3 is 15 residues long. V was shortened by 5 bases and J by 6 bases, with 19 bases between the two germline ends. Germline-derived CDR1 and CDR2 are LGHNA and YSLEER. The DNA of the CDR3 is TGCGCCAGCAGCTCACAGGTTTCTCGGTTTGATGGCTACACCTTC. It yields the protein CASSSQVSRFDGYTF.

The gene calls are TRBV18 and TRBJ2-4; D possibly corresponds to TRBD2 (5 bases). Germline CDR1 is KGHSH and CDR2 is LQKENI. Trimming stripped 3 bases from V and 1 base from J, with 19 bases between. The CDR3 is 18 residues long. The CDR3 here is CASSPLAQSVEAKNIQYF. In DNA, the CDR3 is TGTGCCAGCTCACCCCTAGCCCAGTCAGTTGAGGCCAAAAACATTCAGTACTTC.

This clone appeared a single time. The chain employs TRBV5-1 and TRBJ1-4, with 8 bases fitting TRBD1. Germline-derived CDR1 and CDR2 are SGHRS and YFSETQ. J was trimmed by 5 bases and V by 0 bases; bases with no gene match: 3. The CDR3 runs to 15 residues. CDR3 sequence reads: CASSLATGGNEKLFF. In DNA form, the CDR3 reads TGCGCCAGCAGCTTGGCCACAGGGGGGAATGAAAAACTGTTTTTT.

The chain links TRBV13 to TRBJ1-1, with 9 positions matching TRBD1. Per the germline V gene, CDR1 is PRHDT and CDR2 is FYEKMQ (reference sequence). V lost 4 bases, J lost 4 bases, and 7 bases stayed unmatched. The CDR3 length is 15 residues. The CDR3 sequence: CASSSTGTGSTEAFF. CDR3 coding DNA: TGTGCCAGCAGCTCCACCGGGACAGGGAGCACTGAAGCTTTCTTT.

V usage is TRBV12-5 and J usage is TRBJ2-7; 7 nucleotides match TRBD2. With 0 bases clipped from V and 12 bases from J, the junction kept 14 bases outside the gene matches. There are 15 residues in the CDR3. The germline gives CDR1 LGHNT, CDR2 FRNRAP. CDR3 residues: CASGLVLAQGGVWYF. The CDR3 DNA sequence: TGTGCTAGTGGTTTGGTACTAGCGCAGGGAGGGGTATGGTACTTC.

The chain links TRBV19 to TRBJ1-5; D gene ambiguous. Between the trimmed V and J ends, which lost 1 base and 4 bases, there was a span of 5 bases. CDR3 length: 13 residues. Germline CDR1 is LNHDA and CDR2 is SQIVND (reference sequence). CDR3 loop: CASSIASNQPQHF. CDR3 bases: TGTGCCAGTAGTATAGCCAGTAATCAGCCCCAGCATTTT.

This clone has a handful of counts. The rearrangement uses TRBV14 and TRBJ1-6, with 7 bases fitting TRBD1. Trimming removed 2 bases from V and 6 bases from J; junction bases left unmatched: 1. The CDR3 length is 14 residues. The germline V gene has CDR1 SGHDN and CDR2 FVKESK. The CDR3 DNA reads as TGTGCCAGCAGCCAATACAGGGGTAATTCACCCCTCCACTTT. Amino acid sequence: CASSQYRGNSPLHF. The whole variable domain, remainder taken from reference TRBV14 and TRBJ1-6, is EAGVTQFPSHSVIEKGQTVTLRCDPISGHDNLYWYRRVMGKEIKFLLHFVKESKQDESGMPNNRFLAERTGGTYSTLKVQPAELEDSGVYFCASSQYRGNSPLHFGNGTRLTVT.

This clone has a single count. The rearrangement joins TRBV5-1 to TRBJ2-3; TRBD1 is a possible D gene (7 bases). Trimming stripped 4 bases from V and 3 bases from J, with 12 bases between. Germline V gene data show CDR1 as SGHRS and CDR2 as YFSETQ. The CDR3 consists of 14 residues. The DNA of the CDR3 is TGCGCCAGCAGCCAGGGGGGTCCAACAGATACGCAGTATTTT. This codes for CASSQGGPTDTQYF. Together with reference TRBV5-1 and TRBJ2-3, the CDR3 gives the full variable domain: KAGVTQTPRYLIKTRGQQVTLSCSPISGHRSVSWYQQTPGQGLQFLFEYFSETQRNKGNFPGRFSGRQFSNSRSEMNVSTLELGDSALYLCASSQGGPTDTQYFGPGTRLTVL.

The chain employs TRBV10-1 and TRBJ1-1; 9 nucleotides line up with TRBD1. The CDR3 is made up of 14 amino acids. Germline loops: CDR1 WNHNN, CDR2 SYGVQD (reference sequence). Germline trimming cut 6 bases from V and 1 base from J; bases unmatched to any gene: 3. The chain's CDR3 is CASRPGQGNTEAFF. CDR3 in DNA: TGCGCCAGCAGGCCGGGACAGGGGAACACTGAAGCTTTCTTT.

The chain links TRBV3-1 (or the pseudogene TRBV3-2) to TRBJ2-1; D is undetermined. V shed 3 bases and J shed 0 bases, with 15 bases lying between them. CDR1 and CDR2 from the germline V gene are LGHDT and YNNKEL (reference sequence). The CDR3 totals 17 residues. The CDR3 protein is CASSHYPSGLSYNEQFF. In DNA, the CDR3 is TGTGCCAGCAGCCATTATCCTTCGGGTCTCTCCTACAATGAGCAGTTCTTC.

The chain joins TRBV18 to TRBJ1-6; D is unclear. This CDR3 comprises 15 residues. Per germline, CDR1 KGHSH and CDR2 LQKENI. V was shortened by 2 bases and J by 8 bases, with 13 bases between the two germline ends. CDR3 amino acids: CASSPSPDRDSPLHF. The CDR3 DNA is TGTGCCAGCTCACCATCCCCTGATCGGGATTCACCCCTCCACTTT.

The rearrangement joins TRBV4-3 to TRBJ1-2, with 7 nucleotides matching TRBD1. Unmatched junction bases numbered 3, after V lost 2 bases and J lost 0 bases. Germline lookup yields CDR1 LGHNA and CDR2 YSLEER. The CDR3 extends over 15 amino acids. CDR3 in amino acids: CASSQWDSPNYGYTF. The CDR3 DNA sequence: TGCGCCAGCAGCCAATGGGACAGCCCTAACTATGGCTACACCTTC.

The chain is built from TRBV12-3 or TRBV12-4 and TRBJ1-1; possibly TRBD1 for D (5 bases). V shed 3 bases and J shed 1 base, with 6 bases lying between them. CDR3 length: 13 residues. CDR3 nucleotides: TGTGCCAGCAGTTTCCAGGGGAACACTGAAGCTTTCTTT. Its translation is CASSFQGNTEAFF.

The J gene is TRBJ2-7, the V gene TRBV7-9; 12 bases fit TRBD1. Germline CDR1 SEHNR, CDR2 FQNEAQ (reference sequence). The CDR3 covers 16 residues. The J segment lost 6 bases and the V segment lost 0 bases, leaving 6 bases of the junction unmatched. The CDR3 spells CASSLAGDRGLGEQYV. The CDR3, as DNA: TGTGCCAGCAGCTTAGCGGGGGACAGGGGGCTCGGCGAGCAGTACGTC.

The rearrangement links TRBV6-5 to TRBJ2-7; TRBD2 matches 9 bases. Trimming at V came to 8 bases and at J to 1 base, leaving 3 bases not matched to a gene. This CDR3 spans 13 amino acids. CDR1 MNHEY and CDR2 SVGAGI come from the germline V gene. The CDR3 sequence: CASHSGGSYEQYF. The CDR3 region has the DNA TGTGCCAGCCATAGCGGGGGATCCTACGAGCAGTACTTC.

The rearrangement joins TRBV20-1 to TRBJ2-7; possibly TRBD2 for D (5 bases). The length of the CDR3 is 13 residues. V lost 3 bases to trimming and J lost 3 bases, with 12 bases between them. The germline CDR1 and CDR2 sequences are DFQATT and SNEGSKA (reference sequence). The CDR3 loop is CSASTASLYEQYF. As DNA, the CDR3 is TGCAGTGCTAGTACGGCTAGCCTCTACGAGCAGTACTTC.

V and J are TRBV7-2 and TRBJ2-1, with 7 bases fitting TRBD2. This CDR3 has 16 residues. Germline values: CDR1 SGHTA, CDR2 FQGNSA. Trimming cost V 1 base and J 4 bases; bases outside gene matches: 7. The CDR3, as DNA: TGTGCCAGCAGCTTAGTGTCCCCTAGCGGTTACAATGAGCAGTTCTTC. Its protein is CASSLVSPSGYNEQFF.

J is TRBJ1-3 and V is TRBV10-3; 7 nucleotides match TRBD1. Germline V lookup: CDR1 ENHRY, CDR2 SYGVKD. Trimming cost V 2 bases and J 4 bases; bases outside gene matches: 5. The CDR3 has 15 amino acids. CDR3: CAISEATGKGNTIYF. CDR3 bases: TGTGCCATCAGTGAGGCGACAGGGAAAGGAAACACCATATATTTT.

As for this clone: At one of its ends the junction is not consistent with the germline gene, which may arise from a read error. The chain carries TRBV7-7 and TRBJ2-1; 9 bases line up with TRBD2. Germline V gives CDR1 SSHAT, CDR2 FNYEAQ (reference sequence). The CDR3 totals 18 residues. CDR3 amino acids: CASSLEVGSGLASNEQFF. CDR3 in DNA: TGTGCTAGCAGCTTAGAGGTGGGGAGCGGACTAGCGAGTAATGAGCAGTTCTTC. The whole variable domain, filled in from reference TRBV7-7 and TRBJ2-1, reads GAGVSQSPRYKVTKRGQDVTLRCDPISSHATLYWYQQALGQGPEFLTYFNYEAQPDKSGLPSDRFSAERPEGSISTLTIQRTEQRDSAMYRCASSLEVGSGLASNEQFFGPGTRLTVL.

The chain is built from TRBV12-5 and TRBJ2-1; TRBD2 matches 10 bases. The germline CDR1 and CDR2 sequences are LGHNT and FRNRAP. There are 16 residues in the CDR3. After removal of 2 bases from V and 5 bases from J, the junction contained 6 bases not matched to a gene. CDR3 in amino acids: CASGLLRTSGNNEQFF. The CDR3 DNA is TGTGCTAGTGGTTTGCTCCGGACTAGCGGAAACAATGAGCAGTTCTTC.

The genes are TRBV9 and TRBJ1-2, with TRBD1 matching 8 bases. The ends lost 3 bases at V and 1 base at J; junction bases unmatched: 17. The CDR3 is 19 residues long. Germline values: CDR1 SGDLS, CDR2 YYNGEE. In DNA form, the CDR3 reads TGTGCCAGCAGCGGAGAAATTTCCGACAGGGGACTTCTTAACTATGGCTACACCTTC. Translated: CASSGEISDRGLLNYGYTF.

The genes are TRBV7-9 and TRBJ2-1, with TRBD1 as a possible D gene (5 bases). CDR1 SEHNR and CDR2 FQNEAQ come from the germline V gene (reference sequence). The CDR3 is made up of 13 amino acids. Trimming took 6 bases from V and 4 from J, leaving 10 bases between them. CDR3 DNA: TGTGCCAGCAGTCACAGGCGTTACAATGAGCAGTTCTTC. It is translated as CASSHRRYNEQFF.

This clone was detected only once. The rearrangement uses TRBV27 and TRBJ2-5, with D uncertain. Trimming shortened V by 6 bases and J by 2 bases, and 25 bases separated the two germline ends. The germline CDR1 and CDR2 sequences are MNHEY and SMNVEV (reference sequence). This CDR3 region has 18 residues. In nucleotides, the CDR3 is TGTGCCAGCAGCCCTGGCGGCAAGGCGTCCTCGAAGCAAGAGACCCAGTACTTC. Translation gives CASSPGGKASSKQETQYF.